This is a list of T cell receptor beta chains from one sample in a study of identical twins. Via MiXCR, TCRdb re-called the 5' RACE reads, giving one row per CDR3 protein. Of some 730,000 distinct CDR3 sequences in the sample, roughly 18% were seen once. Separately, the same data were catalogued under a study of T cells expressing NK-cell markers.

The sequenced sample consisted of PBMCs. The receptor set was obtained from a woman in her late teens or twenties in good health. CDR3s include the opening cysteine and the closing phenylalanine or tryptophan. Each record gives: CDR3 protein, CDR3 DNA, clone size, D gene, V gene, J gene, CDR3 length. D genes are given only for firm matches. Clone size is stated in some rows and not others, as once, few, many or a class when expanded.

CATSGNEQYF	TGTGCCACCAGTGGTAACGAGCAGTACTTC	-	-	TRBV12-3/TRBV12-4	TRBJ2-7	10
CASMGGIRRETQYF	TGTGCCAGCATGGGCGGGATACGGAGGGAGACCCAGTACTTC	-	-	TRBV6-1	TRBJ2-5	14
CASSTSGPWDNEQFF	TGCGCCAGCAGCACCTCAGGGCCGTGGGACAATGAGCAGTTCTTC	-	-	TRBV5-1	TRBJ2-1	15
CASSLERPEAFF	TGTGCCAGCAGCTTAGAGCGCCCTGAAGCTTTCTTT	-	-	TRBV7-9	TRBJ1-1	12
CSAPTTHYNEQFF	TGCAGTGCGCCCACAACGCATTACAATGAGCAGTTCTTC	-	-	TRBV20-1	TRBJ2-1	13
CASSSQDLRMGEQYF	TGTGCCAGCAGTTCACAGGACCTAAGAATGGGAGAGCAGTACTTC	few	-	TRBV12-3/TRBV12-4	TRBJ2-7	15
CSARATAPPYEQYF	TGCAGTGCTAGAGCGACAGCTCCGCCCTACGAGCAGTACTTC	few	-	TRBV20-1	TRBJ2-7	14
CASNPGDGYEETQYF	TGTGCCAGCAACCCAGGGGACGGATATGAAGAGACCCAGTACTTC	few	-	TRBV12-3/TRBV12-4	TRBJ2-5	15
CAISSPGQGGYEQYF	TGTGCCATCAGTTCTCCGGGACAGGGAGGCTACGAGCAGTACTTC	-	TRBD1	TRBV10-3	TRBJ2-7	15
CASSQTGYYGYTF	TGTGCCAGCAGTCAGACAGGGTATTATGGCTACACCTTC	few	TRBD1	TRBV12-3/TRBV12-4	TRBJ1-2	13
CATSNPGQGPNTEAFF	TGTGCCACCTCTAATCCGGGACAGGGACCGAACACTGAAGCTTTCTTT	-	TRBD1	TRBV24-1	TRBJ1-1	16
CASSLGLAVKNEQFF	TGTGCCAGCAGCCTGGGACTAGCGGTGAAGAATGAGCAGTTCTTC	many	TRBD2	TRBV11-2	TRBJ2-1	15
CASSTPGPGGPEQFF	TGTGCCAGCAGCACACCCGGGCCCGGGGGCCCTGAGCAGTTCTTC	few	-	TRBV7-9	TRBJ2-1	15
CASGRRVQPQHF	TGTGCCAGCGGCCGGAGGGTTCAGCCCCAGCATTTT	many	-	TRBV12-3/TRBV12-4	TRBJ1-5	12
CASSLVVESYNEQFF	TGCGCCAGCAGCTTGGTTGTAGAAAGTTACAATGAGCAGTTCTTC	-	-	TRBV5-1	TRBJ2-1	15
CASSLRGTGGPIEQYF	TGTGCCAGCAGCTTAAGGGGGACGGGAGGACCCATCGAGCAGTACTTC	-	-	TRBV7-2	TRBJ2-7	16